A single sample gave rise to the 8 T cell receptor beta chains below, sequenced in a study of B cell selection in AIRE deficiency. Regulatory T cells were sorted as CD4+CD25hiCD127low/negative. TCRdb keeps only in-frame clones here, not all; method: immunoSEQ multiplex PCR. The sample comprises some 25,000 clones, 92% of which are singletons, and approximately 1% rests with the top ten. Material: CD4+CD25+ Tregs sorted from PBMCs. The receptors originated from a human donor in good health.

The sample holds one count of this clone. The chain employs TRBV20-1 and TRBJ2-3; TRBD2 aligns across 11 bases. The V gene's germline CDR1 is DFQATT and CDR2 SNEGSKA (reference sequence). This CDR3 is 11 amino acids long. V was pared by 4 bases and J by 11 bases, with 2 bases of the junction left unmatched. The CDR3 protein is CSATGTSGQYF. The CDR3, as DNA: TGCAGTGCTACCGGGACTAGCGGGCAGTATTTT.

The chain employs TRBV9 and TRBJ1-3; 8 nucleotides line up with TRBD1. From germline, CDR1 is SGDLS and CDR2 YYNGEE. This CDR3 spans 16 amino acids. The V and J ends lost 0 bases and 1 base, in that order; junction bases with no gene match: 3. In nucleotides, the CDR3 is TGTGCCAGCAGCGTAGCCAGGGGGCTTTCTGGAAACACCATATATTTT. This encodes CASSVARGLSGNTIYF.

Comments on this clone: This CDR3 is also generated by other DNA sequences in the sample. J is TRBJ2-7 and V is TRBV28, with D unresolved. Deletions cut 6 bases from V and 1 base from J, with 7 bases between. Germline values: CDR1 MDHEN, CDR2 SYDVKM. The CDR3 totals 12 residues. The CDR3, as DNA: TGTGCCAGCAGCCTTACATCCTACGAGCAGTACTTC. Residues: CASSLTSYEQYF.

The chain recombines TRBV30 with TRBJ2-5, with a tentative D call TRBD1 (5 bases). The CDR3 runs to 13 residues. CDR1 is GTSNPN, CDR2 SVGIG, per germline (reference sequence). Trimming removed 8 bases at V and 0 bases at J, with 13 bases between. The chain's CDR3 is CAMIRQYQETQYF. CDR3 bases: TGTGCCATGATAAGACAGTACCAAGAGACCCAGTACTTC.

The V and J genes are TRBV2 and TRBJ2-1; no clear D gene. V was trimmed by 2 bases and J by 9 bases, leaving 14 bases between them. Per the germline V gene, CDR1 is SNHLY and CDR2 is FYNNEI. CDR3 size: 14 residues. The DNA of the CDR3 is TGTGCCAGCAGTGAAACTACCCCTGGGGTTGAGCAGTTCTTC. Its protein is CASSETTPGVEQFF.

V gene TRBV6-1 combines with J gene TRBJ1-2; D ambiguous. This CDR3 contains 13 residues. CDR1 and CDR2 (germline): MNHNS, SASEGT. Trimming pared 6 bases from V and 2 bases from J, leaving 10 bases between. CDR3 nucleotides: TGTGCCAGCAGGAGTACAGACAACTATGGCTACACCTTC. Protein product: CASRSTDNYGYTF.

This clone was detected once. The rearrangement links TRBV7-2 to TRBJ1-3; TRBD1 might be the D (5 bases). This CDR3 spans 17 amino acids. V was cut by 0 bases and J by 2 bases, with 14 bases left in between. Germline CDR1 SGHTA, CDR2 FQGNSA. The CDR3 is CASSLARGRAPGNTIYF. The DNA of the CDR3 is TGTGCCAGCAGCTTAGCGCGGGGGAGGGCCCCTGGAAACACCATATATTTT. Full variable domain (outside the CDR3, taken from reference TRBV7-2 and TRBJ1-3): GAGVSQSPSNKVTEKGKDVELRCDPISGHTALYWYRQSLGQGLEFLIYFQGNSAPDKSGLPSDRFSAERTGGSVSTLTIQRTQQEDSAVYLCASSLARGRAPGNTIYFGEGSWLTVV.

This chain links TRBV11-2 with TRBJ2-5; 8 bases are a match to TRBD2. The CDR3 is made up of 16 amino acids. V lost 2 bases and J lost 3; bases outside the gene matches: 8. Germline assignment: CDR1 SGHAT and CDR2 FQNNGV. The CDR3 loop reads CASSLQAGLAEETQYF. As DNA, the CDR3 is TGTGCCAGCAGCTTACAGGCAGGACTAGCCGAAGAGACCCAGTACTTC.